These 12 T cell receptor beta chains were all obtained from the same sample, sequenced in a study of OX40 agonist ivuxolimab in advanced cancers. The library was generated by the immunoSEQ multiplex PCR assay. TCRdb provides this immuneACCESS table in a form limited to in-frame rearrangements. Some clones are lacking; in checked studies, under half of them reflect an unresolved V gene, and why the rest are absent is not known. This sample gives about 99,000 clones in total; about 96% of them show up just once. The ten most abundant clones make up about 2% of the sample. Sequenced material: CD4+ or CD8+ T cells sorted from blood, taken in a trial of the OX40 agonist ivuxolimab. Every receptor here comes from an adult with an advanced solid tumor such as melanoma, head and neck, liver or kidney cancer.

This chain links TRBV10-3 with TRBJ1-1; no clear D gene. Germline CDR1 reads ENHRY; CDR2 reads SYGVKD. Trimming removed 0 bases at V and 3 bases at J, with 11 bases between. This CDR3 spans 15 amino acids. The CDR3 sequence is CAISESPGADTEAFF. The DNA for the CDR3 is TGTGCCATCAGTGAGTCTCCGGGCGCGGACACTGAAGCTTTCTTT.

The rearrangement uses TRBV7-9 and TRBJ1-2; a weak D match, TRBD1 (6 bases). The CDR3 consists of 16 residues. Trimming took off 4 bases at V and 4 bases at J, with 19 bases between the two ends. Germline values: CDR1 SEHNR, CDR2 FQNEAQ (reference sequence). The CDR3 DNA sequence: TGTGCCAGCAGCTCGGGAGAGACAGGAGGTTCCTATGGCTACACCTTC. The encoded protein is CASSSGETGGSYGYTF.

A single count supports this clone. The rearrangement links TRBV27 to TRBJ2-3, with TRBD2 identical over 7 bases. The germline V gene encodes CDR1 MNHEY and CDR2 SMNVEV (reference sequence). CDR3 length equals 14 residues. V gave up 5 bases and J gave up 1 base; unmatched junction bases: 3. The CDR3 sequence: CASSGGVGTDTQYF. The CDR3 region has the DNA TGTGCCAGCAGTGGGGGGGTTGGCACAGATACGCAGTATTTT.

J is TRBJ2-7 and V is TRBV4-1, with D perhaps given as TRBD1 or TRBD2 (6 bases each). CDR3 length: 14 residues. V dropped 4 bases and J dropped 0 bases, with 10 bases sitting between them. Germline V CDR1 and CDR2: MGHRA, YSYEKL. CDR3 sequence: CASSPGGGSYEQYF. The CDR3 nucleotides are TGCGCCAGCAGCCCCGGAGGGGGCTCCTACGAGCAGTACTTC.

V is TRBV5-4 and J is TRBJ2-1, with D tentatively TRBD2 (6 bases). Germline V gene sequence: CDR1 SGHNT, CDR2 YYREEE (reference sequence). CDR3 length: 14 residues. Trimming left V 0 bases short and J 7 bases short, with 11 bases between. This CDR3 reads CASSLGGVENEQFF. The CDR3 DNA follows: TGTGCCAGCAGCTTGGGCGGGGTGGAGAATGAGCAGTTCTTC.

The chain couples TRBV18 to TRBJ2-5; D not certain. CDR1 KGHSH and CDR2 LQKENI come from the germline V gene. The CDR3 covers 14 residues. V was pared by 2 bases and J by 2 bases, with 9 bases between. CDR3 in amino acids: CASSPEASQETQYF. CDR3 coding DNA: TGTGCCAGCTCACCAGAGGCCAGTCAAGAGACCCAGTACTTC.

The genes are TRBV7-6 and TRBJ1-1; TRBD1 matches 8 bases. V was pared by 5 bases and J by 0 bases, with 8 bases of the junction left unmatched. The CDR3 is 16 amino acids. Germline assignment: CDR1 SGHVS and CDR2 FNYEAQ. CDR3 amino acids: CASSIDRGGLNTEAFF. The CDR3 DNA is TGTGCCAGCAGCATAGACAGGGGCGGCCTGAACACTGAAGCTTTCTTT.

The V call is TRBV9, the J call TRBJ2-3; TRBD1 aligns across 12 bases. Looked up from germline, CDR1 is SGDLS and CDR2 is YYNGEE. The CDR3 sequence is 15 residues long. The ends lost 4 bases at V and 4 bases at J; junction bases unmatched: 4. The CDR3 loop is CASSSGTGGADTQYF. CDR3 sequence (DNA): TGTGCCAGCAGCTCCGGGACAGGGGGCGCAGATACGCAGTATTTT.

This chain connects TRBV19 to TRBJ1-1; D gene ambiguous. Germline V lookup: CDR1 LNHDA, CDR2 SQIVND (reference sequence). CDR3 size: 13 residues. V dropped 2 bases and J dropped 3 bases, with 7 bases sitting between them. CDR3 loop: CASSIFGYTEAFF. As DNA, the CDR3 is TGTGCCAGTAGTATATTCGGGTACACTGAAGCTTTCTTT.

The chain couples TRBV5-6 to TRBJ1-1, with D possibly matching TRBD1 (5 bases). The length of the CDR3 is 14 residues. Trimming took off 4 bases at V and 4 bases at J, with 14 bases between the two ends. The germline V gene encodes CDR1 SGHDT and CDR2 YYEEEE. The CDR3 loop is CASSPLVGGTEAFF. CDR3 nucleotides: TGTGCCAGCAGCCCCCTGGTGGGGGGCACTGAAGCTTTCTTT.

As DNA, the CDR3 is TGTGCCAGCAGCTTAGAAGCGGGAGCTGAATATAGCACAGATACGCAGTATTTT. Its protein product is CASSLEAGAEYSTDTQYF. The rearrangement uses TRBV13 and TRBJ2-3, with 8 bases aligning to TRBD2. The ends lost 1 base at V and 0 bases at J; junction bases unmatched: 9. The CDR3 totals 18 residues. In germline, CDR1 is PRHDT, CDR2 FYEKMQ (reference sequence).

The CDR3 spells CASSKGRDTAYEQYF. DNA for the CDR3: TGTGCCAGCAGCAAAGGCCGGGACACTGCTTACGAGCAGTACTTC. The rearrangement uses TRBV21-1 and TRBJ2-7; the D call TRBD1 from the table was never checked on the DNA. TRBV21-1 counts as a pseudogene. The CDR3 has 15 residues.